This TCR beta chain was documented in a study of shared clonotypes between healthy human individuals. Notes on the study in general: Generally, estimated richness proved larger in naive subsets than it did in memory subsets. The study found roughly 5% of naive CD4 clonotypes shared across a handful of donors. Clonotype sharing among donors, it was expected, would be affected by sequencing depth.

Per the germline V gene, CDR1 is MRHNA and CDR2 is SNTAGT. Trimming shortened V by 5 bases and J by 8 bases, and 12 bases separated the two germline ends. The CDR3 is 12 amino acids. In regard to this clone: Antigen unknown.

The data were produced by immunoSEQ multiplex PCR, yet TCRdb's version contains in-frame clones alone and is incomplete. The sample lists some 2.4 million clones, approximately 93% seen once, with roughly 0.36% in the top ten. This rearrangement joins TRBV6-4 to TRBJ1-2; D remains unclear. The sample was naive CD4+ T cells from PBMCs. Subset described: CD45RA+ positively selected. The sequence was collected from a man between 18 and 29 years old in good health. Some clones in this sample may be carry-over from other donors' samples. The CDR3: CASSLNGWGYTF. CDR3 DNA sequence: TGTGCCAGCAGTTTGAACGGTTGGGGCTACACCTTC.